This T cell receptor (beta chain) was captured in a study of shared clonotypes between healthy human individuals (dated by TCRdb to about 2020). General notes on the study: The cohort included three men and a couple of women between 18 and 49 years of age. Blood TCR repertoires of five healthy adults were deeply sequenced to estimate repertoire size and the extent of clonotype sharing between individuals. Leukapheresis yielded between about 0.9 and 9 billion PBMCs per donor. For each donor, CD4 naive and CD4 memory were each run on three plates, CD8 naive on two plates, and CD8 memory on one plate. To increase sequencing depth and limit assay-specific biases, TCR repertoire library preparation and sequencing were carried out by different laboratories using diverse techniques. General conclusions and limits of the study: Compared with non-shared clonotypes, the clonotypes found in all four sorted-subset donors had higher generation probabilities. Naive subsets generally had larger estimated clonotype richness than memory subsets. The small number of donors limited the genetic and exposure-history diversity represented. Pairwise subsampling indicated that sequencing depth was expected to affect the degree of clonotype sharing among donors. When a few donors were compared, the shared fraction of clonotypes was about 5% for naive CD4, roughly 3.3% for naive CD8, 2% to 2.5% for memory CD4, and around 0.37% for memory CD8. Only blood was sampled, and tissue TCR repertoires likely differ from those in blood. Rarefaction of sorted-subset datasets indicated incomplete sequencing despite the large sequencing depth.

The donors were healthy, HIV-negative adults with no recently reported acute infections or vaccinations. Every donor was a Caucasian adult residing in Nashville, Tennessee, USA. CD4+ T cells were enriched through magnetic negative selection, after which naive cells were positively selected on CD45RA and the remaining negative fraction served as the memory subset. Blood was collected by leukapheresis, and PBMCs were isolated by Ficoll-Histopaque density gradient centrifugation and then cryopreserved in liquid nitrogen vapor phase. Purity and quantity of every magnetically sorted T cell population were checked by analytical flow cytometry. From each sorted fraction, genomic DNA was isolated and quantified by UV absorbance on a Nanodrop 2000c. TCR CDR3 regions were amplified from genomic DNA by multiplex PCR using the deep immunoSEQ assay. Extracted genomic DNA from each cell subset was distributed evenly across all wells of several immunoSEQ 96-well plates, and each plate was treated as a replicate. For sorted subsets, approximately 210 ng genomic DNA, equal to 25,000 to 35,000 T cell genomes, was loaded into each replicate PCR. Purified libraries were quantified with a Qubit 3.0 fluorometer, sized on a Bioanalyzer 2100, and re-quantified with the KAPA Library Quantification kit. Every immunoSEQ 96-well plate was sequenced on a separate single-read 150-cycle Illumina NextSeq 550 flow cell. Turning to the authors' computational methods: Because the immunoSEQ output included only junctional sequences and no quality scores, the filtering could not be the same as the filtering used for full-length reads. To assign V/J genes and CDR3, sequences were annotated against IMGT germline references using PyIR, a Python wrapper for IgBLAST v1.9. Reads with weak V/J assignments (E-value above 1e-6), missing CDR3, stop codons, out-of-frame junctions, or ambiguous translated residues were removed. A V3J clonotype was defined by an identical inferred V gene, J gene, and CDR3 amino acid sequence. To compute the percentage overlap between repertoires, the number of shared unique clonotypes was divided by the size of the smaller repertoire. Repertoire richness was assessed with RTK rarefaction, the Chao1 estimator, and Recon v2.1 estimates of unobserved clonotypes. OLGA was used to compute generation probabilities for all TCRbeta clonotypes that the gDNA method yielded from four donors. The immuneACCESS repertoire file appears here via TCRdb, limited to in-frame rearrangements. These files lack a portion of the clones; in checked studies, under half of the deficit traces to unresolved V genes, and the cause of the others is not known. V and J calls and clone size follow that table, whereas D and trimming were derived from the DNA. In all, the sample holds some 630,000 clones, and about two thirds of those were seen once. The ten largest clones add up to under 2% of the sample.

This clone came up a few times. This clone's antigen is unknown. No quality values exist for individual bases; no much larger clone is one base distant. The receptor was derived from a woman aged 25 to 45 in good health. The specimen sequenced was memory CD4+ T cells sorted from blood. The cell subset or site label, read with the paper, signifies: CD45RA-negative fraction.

The CDR3 region: CASSLDALSLYF. The DNA reads as follows: TGCGCCAGCAGCTTGGATGCGCTGTCTCTGTACTTC. Recombination linked TRBV5-1 to TRBJ2-7; the D gene cannot be resolved reliably. The CDR3 measures 12 amino acids from cysteine to phenylalanine. The kept DNA is CDR3 alone, 36 bases in frame from the first base. The germline V gene gives CDR1 as SGHRS and CDR2 as YFSETQ. V loses 0 bases, J loses 12 bases, and the germline ends lie 13 bases apart.